This T cell receptor beta chain was identified in a study of graft-versus-host responses after intestinal transplantation. Study background: Anti-thymocyte globulin induction preceded roughly 3 years of tacrolimus and steroid maintenance in all recipients. General observations from the study: Allografts carried high graft-versus-host to host-versus-graft clonal ratios in patients having graft-donor T cell macrochimerism. Early post-transplant HvG declines were associated with peak circulating GvH clone levels. GvH clones turned up in recipient marrow; some had shown up first in ileum or blood.

Sequencing used immunoSEQ multiplex PCR; TCRdb keeps in-frame clones, though not all of them. The sample lists about 90,000 clones, roughly 80% seen once, with 15% to 20% in the top ten. CDR1 is SGHTA and CDR2 is FQGNSA in the germline V gene. Trimming stripped 5 bases from V and 3 bases from J, with 16 bases between. The CDR3 sequence is 15 residues long. Regarding this clone: Its cognate antigen is unknown.

This specimen consisted of unstimulated CD8+ T cells sorted from spleen or lymph node cells, obtained before intestinal transplant. This receptor was identified in a human donor who received an intestinal transplant. This sequence joins TRBV7-2 and TRBJ1-1; D unclear. The chain's CDR3 is CASSPRVLSDTEAFF. The CDR3 DNA is TGTGCCAGCAGCCCGAGGGTGCTCTCTGACACTGAAGCTTTCTTT.